Listed here is a single TCR beta chain. Antigen unknown. The source of the sample is a study of beta chain features in type 1 diabetes. Study-wide findings and caveats: Reads derived from cDNA could over-represent cells showing high TCR expression. When Type 1 diabetes patients were examined, their TCRB CDR3s proved moderately but significantly shorter in all four CD4+ subsets.

Germline V gene lookup returns CDR1 MDHEN and CDR2 SYDVKM. This CDR3 region has 14 residues. Trimming cost V 6 bases and J 3 bases, with 15 bases left between them. What was sequenced were expressed TCRB transcripts, since all of the isolated RNA had been reverse transcribed. The assay was immunoSEQ multiplex PCR, and TCRdb's table has in-frame clones only and misses some. The sample lists 350,000 to 450,000 clones, approximately 16% occurring once. The source is a woman in her late teens or twenties in good health. The specimen was naive CD4+ T cells from blood. The chain links TRBV28 to TRBJ2-7; D perhaps matches TRBD2 (6 bases). The CDR3, as DNA: TGTGCCAGCAGAGTGGCGGGACGCTACTACGAGCAGTACTTC. Protein product: CASRVAGRYYEQYF.